This entry lists 26 T cell receptor beta chains sequenced from one sample in a study of technical replicates of blood from several donors (dated 2017 in TCRdb). The protocol used for the library was the immunoSEQ multiplex PCR assay. This is the immuneACCESS table as TCRdb keeps it, with only in-frame sequences that have V and J called. A part of the clones is gone; compared with another copy, unresolved V genes explain less than half, and the rest is unexplained. The sample table records around 68,000 clones; about 97% of these occur just once. The ten most abundant clones make up approximately 0.25% of the sample. The sample consisted of T cells isolated from PBMCs. Every receptor here comes from a human donor in good health.

The gene calls are TRBV6-5 and TRBJ1-2; 10 bases agree with TRBD1. V dropped 8 bases and J dropped 6; count of bases not matched to a gene: 6. CDR3 length: 13 amino acids. Germline CDR1 and CDR2: MNHEY and SVGAGI. The CDR3 here is CASGWDRGDGYTF. The DNA for the CDR3 is TGTGCCAGCGGATGGGACAGGGGAGATGGCTACACCTTC.

V and J are TRBV9 and TRBJ2-2; maybe TRBD1 (5 bases). Germline assignment: CDR1 SGDLS and CDR2 YYNGEE. V lost 0 bases, J lost 8 bases, and 17 bases lay in between. The CDR3 loop spans 16 amino acids. The CDR3 DNA sequence: TGTGCCAGCAGCGTAGTTGGTCGACAAGGGGTGGGGGAGCTGTTTTTT. Its protein is CASSVVGRQGVGELFF.

The rearrangement joins TRBV19 to TRBJ2-1; 14 nucleotides agree with TRBD2. V shed 6 bases, J shed 6 bases, and the junction held 4 bases outside the gene matches. This CDR3 spans 15 amino acids. The V gene's germline CDR1 is LNHDA and CDR2 SQIVND (reference sequence). The CDR3 coding sequence is TGTGCCAGTAGGGAGACTAGCGGGAGGGCCAATGAGCAGTTCTTC. Its protein is CASRETSGRANEQFF.

The genes are TRBV28 and TRBJ1-1; 9 positions agree with TRBD1. The CDR3 is 15 residues long. In germline, CDR1 is MDHEN, CDR2 SYDVKM. Losses at the gene ends were 4 bases for V and 4 bases for J; bases not matched to a gene: 7. The CDR3 nucleotides are TGTGCCAGCAGTTCTTGGACAGGGGCGACCACTGAAGCTTTCTTT. Its protein is CASSSWTGATTEAFF.

V usage is TRBV6-1 and J usage is TRBJ1-1; D may be TRBD1 (6 bases). Germline V CDR1 and CDR2: MNHNS, SASEGT. V was trimmed by 2 bases and J by 1 base, leaving 8 bases between them. The CDR3 consists of 14 residues. The CDR3 reads CASSEMTGNTEAFF. The CDR3 DNA is TGTGCCAGCAGTGAAATGACAGGGAACACTGAAGCTTTCTTT.

This chain uses TRBV2 with TRBJ2-3, with 8 bases lining up with TRBD1. Germline V gene sequence: CDR1 SNHLY, CDR2 FYNNEI. CDR3 length: 14 amino acids. V was pared by 11 bases and J by 3 bases, with 10 bases of the junction left unmatched. The CDR3 region is CASPGQVLTDTQYF. The CDR3 nucleotides are TGTGCCTCCCCGGGACAGGTTCTGACAGATACGCAGTATTTT.

V and J are TRBV9 and TRBJ1-5; the D gene is possibly TRBD1 (6 bases). The CDR3 runs 15 residues. Between the trimmed V and J ends, which lost 3 bases and 0 bases, there was a span of 10 bases. In germline, CDR1 is SGDLS, CDR2 YYNGEE. CDR3 in DNA: TGTGCCAGCAGCGACGGACAGTTTAGCAATCAGCCCCAGCATTTT. Translated, it gives CASSDGQFSNQPQHF. Full variable domain (outside the CDR3, taken from reference TRBV9 and TRBJ1-5): DSGVTQTPKHLITATGQRVTLRCSPRSGDLSVYWYQQSLDQGLQFLIQYYNGEERAKGNILERFSAQQFPDLHSELNLSSLELGDSALYFCASSDGQFSNQPQHFGDGTRLSIL.

The genes are TRBV4-3 and TRBJ2-7; TRBD2 matches at 7 bases. The CDR3 is 15 residues long. J gave up 3 bases and V 2 bases, and 7 bases lay outside the gene matches. Germline V gene sequence: CDR1 LGHNA, CDR2 YSLEER. The CDR3 nucleotides read TGCGCCAGCAGCCAACTTTCCGGGGGGAACTACGAGCAGTACTTC. This codes for CASSQLSGGNYEQYF.

The chain has TRBV19 and TRBJ1-1, with 9 bases that match TRBD1. The CDR3 contains 12 residues. The germline V gene encodes CDR1 LNHDA and CDR2 SQIVND (reference sequence). The J segment lost 4 bases and the V segment lost 10 bases, leaving 4 bases of the junction unmatched. CDR3 nucleotide sequence: TGTGCCACCGGACAGGGGTCCACTGAAGCTTTCTTT. Amino acids: CATGQGSTEAFF.

This sequence joins TRBV19 and TRBJ1-5; 10 positions match TRBD1. Germline values: CDR1 LNHDA, CDR2 SQIVND (reference sequence). With 3 bases clipped from V and 6 bases from J, the junction kept 8 bases outside the gene matches. There are 16 residues in the CDR3. CDR3 sequence: CASSMAGTGEGQPQHF. CDR3 nucleotides: TGTGCCAGTAGTATGGCCGGGACAGGGGAAGGTCAGCCCCAGCATTTT.

This CDR3 reads CASSGFGWVNYGYTF. In nucleotides, the CDR3 is TGTGCCAGCAGTGGGTTCGGGTGGGTGAACTATGGCTACACCTTC. The V call is TRBV25-1, the J call TRBJ1-2; D call uncertain. The CDR3 spans 15 residues. The germline V gene has CDR1 MGHDK and CDR2 SYGVNS. Trimming removed 4 bases from V and 2 bases from J, with 14 bases in between.

V usage is TRBV29-1 and J usage is TRBJ2-3; D is perhaps TRBD1 (6 bases). The CDR3 is 13 residues long. The ends were cut back, 3 bases at V and 3 bases at J, with 10 bases in the middle. CDR1 is SQVTM and CDR2 is ANQGSEA in the germline V gene. The CDR3 loop is CSVDVQGTDTQYF. The CDR3 DNA follows: TGCAGCGTTGACGTTCAGGGGACAGATACGCAGTATTTT.

V and J are TRBV4-2 and TRBJ2-2, with D possibly being TRBD2 (6 bases). The CDR3 spans 16 residues. Germline-derived CDR1 and CDR2 are LGHNA and YNFKEQ. Trimming stripped 4 bases from V and 7 bases from J, with 19 bases between. The CDR3 bases are TGTGCCAGCAGCCCCGCTCTATGGGGGAGGAGCGGGGAGCTGTTTTTT. Protein sequence: CASSPALWGRSGELFF.

The chain uses TRBV10-3 and TRBJ1-2, with a possible D match to TRBD1 (5 bases). V was shortened by 2 bases and J by 4 bases, with 14 bases between the two germline ends. Germline V lookup: CDR1 ENHRY, CDR2 SYGVKD. This CDR3 region has 15 residues. This chain's CDR3 is CAISENTGIRYGYTF. The CDR3 coding sequence is TGTGCCATCAGTGAGAACACAGGTATTCGCTATGGCTACACCTTC.

The chain recombines TRBV5-4 with TRBJ1-1; no firm D call. Germline assignment: CDR1 SGHNT and CDR2 YYREEE (reference sequence). Trimming pared 1 base from V and 2 bases from J, leaving 9 bases between. CDR3 length equals 14 residues. In DNA, the CDR3 is TGTGCCAGCAGCTTGATAGGGAGAAACACTGAAGCTTTCTTT. The encoded protein is CASSLIGRNTEAFF.

The rearrangement joins TRBV6-1 to TRBJ2-7; TRBD2 matches at 10 bases. Trimming took 8 bases from V and 6 from J; bases not matched to a gene: 7. Germline CDR1 MNHNS, CDR2 SASEGT. The CDR3 is made up of 13 amino acids. The CDR3 DNA reads as TGTGCCAGCGGGACTAGCGCTTCCGGCGAGCAGTACTTC. It yields the protein CASGTSASGEQYF.

V is TRBV11-3 and J is TRBJ2-7, with a weak D call TRBD2 (5 bases). Trimming removed 5 bases at V and 2 bases at J, with 13 bases between. In germline, CDR1 is SGHNT, CDR2 YENEEA. This CDR3 spans 14 amino acids. For the CDR3, the DNA is TGTGCCAGCAGCCCTAAGGAGGACCCCTACGAGCAGTACTTC. Its protein is CASSPKEDPYEQYF.

J is TRBJ2-7 and V is TRBV5-4, with 8 bases aligning to TRBD2. V lost 5 bases, J lost 4 bases, and 8 bases stayed unmatched. The CDR3 contains 14 residues. The V gene's germline CDR1 is SGHNT and CDR2 YYREEE (reference sequence). CDR3 in DNA: TGTGCCAGCAGAGGCGGACTAGCCTCTTACGAGCAGTACTTC. Translated, it gives CASRGGLASYEQYF.

This clone is a singleton in its sample. The CDR3 region is CASSQGSGPPGNTIYF. DNA for the CDR3: TGTGCCAGCAGCCAAGGAAGCGGCCCCCCGGGAAACACCATATATTTT. The gene calls are TRBV14 and TRBJ1-3; D is ambiguous. Germline loops: CDR1 SGHDN, CDR2 FVKESK. CDR3 length equals 16 residues. The V end was cut by 1 base, the J end by 4 bases, with 14 bases between. Full variable domain (remainder filled in from reference TRBV14 and TRBJ1-3): EAGVTQFPSHSVIEKGQTVTLRCDPISGHDNLYWYRRVMGKEIKFLLHFVKESKQDESGMPNNRFLAERTGGTYSTLKVQPAELEDSGVYFCASSQGSGPPGNTIYFGEGSWLTVV.

CDR3 in DNA: TGTGCCAGCAGTGCTAGCGGGAGAAACACAGATACGCAGTATTTT. As protein: CASSASGRNTDTQYF. The J gene is TRBJ2-3, the V gene TRBV2; TRBD2 matches 10 bases. Trimming cost V 4 bases and J 2 bases; bases outside gene matches: 3. Germline V CDR1 and CDR2: SNHLY, FYNNEI. The CDR3 is made up of 15 amino acids. Using reference TRBV2 and TRBJ2-3 for the parts outside the CDR3, the full variable domain is EPEVTQTPSHQVTQMGQEVILRCVPISNHLYFYWYRQILGQKVEFLVSFYNNEISEKSEIFDDQFSVERPDGSNFTLKIRSTKLEDSAMYFCASSASGRNTDTQYFGPGTRLTVL.

The chain recombines TRBV13 with TRBJ2-1, with D tentatively TRBD1 (8 bases). This CDR3 comprises 19 residues. V lost 1 base to trimming and J lost 7 bases, with 26 bases between them. Per germline, CDR1 PRHDT and CDR2 FYEKMQ (reference sequence). The CDR3 region has the DNA TGTGCCAGCAGCTTAGCCCCAGGACAGGGAAGTGCGGGGGAAAATGAGCAGTTCTTC. As protein: CASSLAPGQGSAGENEQFF.

This clone was detected a few times. V and J are TRBV5-4 and TRBJ1-1; the D is unclear. Germline V gene lookup returns CDR1 SGHNT and CDR2 YYREEE (reference sequence). The CDR3 spans 13 residues. V shed 3 bases and J shed 2 bases, with 8 bases lying between them. CDR3 amino acids: CASSYHTNTEAFF. DNA for the CDR3: TGTGCCAGCAGCTACCACACAAACACTGAAGCTTTCTTT.

The V call is TRBV7-2, the J call TRBJ2-3; TRBD2 matches 7 bases. The CDR3 sequence is 15 residues long. After removal of 2 bases from V and 0 bases from J, the junction contained 2 bases not matched to a gene. Germline CDR1 reads SGHTA; CDR2 reads FQGNSA. DNA for the CDR3: TGTGCCAGCAGCTTATGGGGAGGGAGCACAGATACGCAGTATTTT. Its protein is CASSLWGGSTDTQYF.

The rearrangement links TRBV4-1 to TRBJ2-1; 7 nucleotides line up with TRBD1. This CDR3 spans 16 amino acids. Germline lookup yields CDR1 MGHRA and CDR2 YSYEKL. With V trimmed by 2 bases and J by 2 bases, 6 bases remained unmatched. CDR3 amino acids: CASSQPPGTAYNEQFF. The CDR3 DNA follows: TGCGCCAGCAGCCAACCGCCGGGGACAGCCTACAATGAGCAGTTCTTC.

This chain connects TRBV10-1 to TRBJ1-1; D remains ambiguous. Deletions cut 0 bases from V and 7 bases from J, with 9 bases between. In germline, CDR1 is WNHNN, CDR2 SYGVQD (reference sequence). The CDR3 contains 13 residues. CDR3 coding DNA: TGCGCCAGCAGTGAGTCAGATCGGGATGAAGCTTTCTTT. As protein: CASSESDRDEAFF.

This chain connects TRBV27 to TRBJ2-5; D may be TRBD1 (6 bases). The germline gives CDR1 MNHEY, CDR2 SMNVEV (reference sequence). The CDR3 has 16 amino acids. V dropped 8 bases and J dropped 3 bases, with 22 bases sitting between them. CDR3 sequence reads: CASLKQIRQVKETQYF. The CDR3 region has the DNA TGTGCCAGCCTAAAACAGATCCGACAGGTCAAAGAGACCCAGTACTTC.